This T cell receptor (beta chain) was recovered during a study of post-analysis software for immune sequencing data. For the study at large: Relapsing-remitting, secondary progressive and progressive-relapsing forms of multiple sclerosis all featured among disease courses. Findings of the study overall: Among 4 or 5 TRBV segments more frequent in patients than controls were TRBV5-6, TRBV5-1 and TRBV20-1.

CDR1 is SNHLY and CDR2 is FYNNEI in the germline V gene. Trimming removed 4 bases at V and 4 bases at J, with 8 bases between. The CDR3 length is 12 residues. This clonotype has just a few counts. Its cognate antigen is unknown. cDNA libraries for TCR beta contained unique molecular identifiers. TCRdb reprocessed the PCR reads via MiXCR and lists one record per CDR3 protein. The data contain hundreds of thousands of distinct CDR3 sequences, around 64% of them singletons. The source is a girl aged 2-10 years with multiple sclerosis. The gene calls are TRBV2 and TRBJ2-7; D is undetermined. Material: blood. DNA of the CDR3: TGTGCCAGCAGTGTCGTCCCTTACGAGCAGTACTTC. It translates to CASSVVPYEQYF.